Following are 16 T cell receptor beta chains from one sample sequenced in a study of blood T cell repertoires in COVID-19. Profiling relied on immunoSEQ multiplex PCR, and the TCRdb table lists in-frame clones only, not all of them. The repertoire holds around 300,000 clones, with about nine tenths as singletons. The sample comprised peripheral blood. The source is a woman in her thirties or forties who had recovered from COVID-19.

Here the CDR3 DNA reads TGCGCCAGCAGCTTGGCTGCTAGCGGGAGTGATGAGACCCAGTACTTC. This sequence encodes CASSLAASGSDETQYF. V usage is TRBV5-1 and J usage is TRBJ2-5, with 10 bases identical to TRBD2. Germline CDR1 is SGHRS and CDR2 is YFSETQ. The CDR3 contains 16 residues. V shed 0 bases and J 5 bases; nucleotides not matched to a gene: 7.

The rearrangement joins TRBV6-6 to TRBJ1-4; 10 bases are a match to TRBD1. Per the germline V gene, CDR1 is MNHNY and CDR2 is SVGAGI (reference sequence). Trimming removed 5 bases from V and 8 bases from J; junction bases left unmatched: 14. The CDR3 is 17 residues long. CDR3 region: CASSRKHSSDRGEKLFF. CDR3 sequence (DNA): TGTGCCAGCAGTCGGAAGCACTCTTCGGACAGGGGGGAAAAACTGTTTTTT.

The V and J genes are TRBV7-8 and TRBJ2-7; 8 bases map to TRBD1. Germline trimming cut 4 bases from V and 9 bases from J; bases unmatched to any gene: 8. The CDR3 has 13 amino acids. Germline CDR1 and CDR2: SGHVS and FQNEAQ. The CDR3 coding sequence is TGTGCCAGCAGCTCCCGGACAGGGCCGGGGCAGTACTTC. This codes for CASSSRTGPGQYF.

V is TRBV6-5 and J is TRBJ2-1; 9 bases are a match to TRBD2. The CDR3 consists of 13 residues. The germline V gene encodes CDR1 MNHEY and CDR2 SVGAGI. The ends lost 6 bases at V and 10 bases at J; junction bases unmatched: 7. DNA for the CDR3: TGTGCCAGCAGGGTTGGGACTAGCCTGGAGCAGTTCTTC. Protein: CASRVGTSLEQFF.

J is TRBJ2-1 and V is TRBV4-1; 11 nucleotides agree with TRBD2. The CDR3 contains 16 residues. V lost 6 bases to trimming and J lost 9 bases; unmatched junction nucleotides: 13. Germline values: CDR1 MGHRA, CDR2 YSYEKL. This chain's CDR3 is CASSQGQLAGEREQFF. In nucleotides, the CDR3 is TGCGCCAGCAGTCAGGGGCAACTAGCGGGGGAGCGTGAGCAGTTCTTC.

The V call is TRBV6-5, the J call TRBJ2-3, with 9 bases fitting TRBD2. The CDR3 is 14 residues long. The ends lost 6 bases at V and 6 bases at J; junction bases unmatched: 7. Germline V lookup: CDR1 MNHEY, CDR2 SVGAGI. CDR3 sequence reads: CASRSTSGVDTQYF. In nucleotides, the CDR3 is TGTGCCAGCAGGTCGACTAGCGGAGTGGATACGCAGTATTTT.

The rearrangement joins TRBV15 to TRBJ2-7, with D unresolved. Germline CDR1 reads LNHNV; CDR2 reads YYDKDF (reference sequence). This CDR3 region has 15 residues. V lost 0 bases and J 5 bases, leaving 14 bases between the germline ends. CDR3 DNA: TGTGCCACCAGCAGAGATACGAGTTCGTTGGACGAGCAGTACTTC. Its translation: CATSRDTSSLDEQYF.

This clone has only a few counts. This chain uses TRBV5-1 with TRBJ1-6; 7 bases map to TRBD1. The J segment lost 7 bases and the V segment lost 4 bases, leaving 5 bases of the junction unmatched. The CDR3 loop spans 14 amino acids. Germline V gene sequence: CDR1 SGHRS, CDR2 YFSETQ. The CDR3 spells CASSAGTENSPLHF. DNA of the CDR3: TGCGCCAGCAGCGCCGGGACAGAGAATTCACCCCTCCACTTT. Drawing the rest from reference TRBV5-1 and TRBJ1-6, the complete variable domain is KAGVTQTPRYLIKTRGQQVTLSCSPISGHRSVSWYQQTPGQGLQFLFEYFSETQRNKGNFPGRFSGRQFSNSRSEMNVSTLELGDSALYLCASSAGTENSPLHFGNGTRLTVT.

The rearrangement uses TRBV10-3 and TRBJ1-4; possible D gene TRBD1, 6 bases. The V end was cut by 10 bases, the J end by 6 bases, with 24 bases between. Germline V lookup: CDR1 ENHRY, CDR2 SYGVKD. The CDR3 runs to 16 residues. The CDR3 nucleotides are TGTGCCACGCGGGGGGGACACGCAGGGTCGGATGAAAAACTGTTTTTT. Amino acids: CATRGGHAGSDEKLFF.

The chain employs TRBV6-1 and TRBJ2-7, with unresolved D. Germline V gene lookup returns CDR1 MNHNS and CDR2 SASEGT. The CDR3 totals 11 residues. The V end lost 8 bases, the J end lost 2 bases, and 7 bases lay between the germline ends. CDR3 in amino acids: CASGQAYEQYF. CDR3 DNA: TGTGCCAGCGGCCAGGCCTACGAGCAGTACTTC.

V usage is TRBV7-9 and J usage is TRBJ1-1; possibly TRBD1 for D (5 bases). Germline CDR1 reads SEHNR; CDR2 reads FQNEAQ (reference sequence). The CDR3 consists of 15 residues. Deletions cut 5 bases from V and 4 bases from J, with 17 bases between. CDR3 in DNA: TGTGCCAGCAGCAATACCAGGGTTTTCCCCACTGAAGCTTTCTTT. This encodes CASSNTRVFPTEAFF.

This clone appeared many times. The V gene is TRBV5-1, the J gene TRBJ2-1, with 9 bases fitting TRBD2. CDR3 length equals 16 residues. V lost 5 bases to trimming and J lost 0 bases; unmatched junction nucleotides: 6. Germline CDR1 and CDR2: SGHRS and YFSETQ. The CDR3 DNA follows: TGCGCCAGCAGTTCACTTAGCGGGAGCTCCTACAATGAGCAGTTCTTC. The encoded protein is CASSSLSGSSYNEQFF.

The chain joins TRBV5-1 to TRBJ2-5; 9 positions agree with TRBD1. This CDR3 spans 15 amino acids. Trimming cost V 4 bases and J 5 bases; bases outside gene matches: 9. The germline CDR1 and CDR2 sequences are SGHRS and YFSETQ. In DNA, the CDR3 is TGCGCCAGCAGCAATCTACAGGGGGCAGGGGAGACCCAGTACTTC. It codes for CASSNLQGAGETQYF. Full variable domain (missing parts from reference TRBV5-1 and TRBJ2-5): KAGVTQTPRYLIKTRGQQVTLSCSPISGHRSVSWYQQTPGQGLQFLFEYFSETQRNKGNFPGRFSGRQFSNSRSEMNVSTLELGDSALYLCASSNLQGAGETQYFGPGTRLLVL.

The rearrangement joins TRBV7-2 to TRBJ2-3; TRBD2 matches 8 bases. The germline V gene has CDR1 SGHTA and CDR2 FQGNSA. This CDR3 is 15 amino acids long. Trimming cost V 1 base and J 2 bases; bases outside gene matches: 2. The CDR3 DNA sequence: TGTGCCAGCAGCTTAGGCGGGGGGTACACAGATACGCAGTATTTT. Its translation: CASSLGGGYTDTQYF.

The chain links TRBV19 to TRBJ2-7, with unresolved D. The V end was cut by 1 base, the J end by 4 bases, with 14 bases between. The CDR3 is made up of 15 amino acids. Germline V gene lookup returns CDR1 LNHDA and CDR2 SQIVND (reference sequence). CDR3 nucleotide sequence: TGTGCCAGTAGTATAGCCGCGCTAGGAATGTACGAGCAGTACTTC. Its protein product is CASSIAALGMYEQYF.

Here the CDR3 reads CATGLAQSQYF. The DNA for the CDR3 is TGTGCCACCGGACTAGCTCAGTCGCAGTATTTT. This chain joins TRBV2 and TRBJ2-3; 8 bases are shared with TRBD2. The CDR3 contains 11 residues. Germline V gives CDR1 SNHLY, CDR2 FYNNEI. Trimming at V came to 10 bases and at J to 10 bases, leaving 7 bases not matched to a gene. The complete variable domain, with remaining parts taken from reference TRBV2 and TRBJ2-3, reads EPEVTQTPSHQVTQMGQEVILRCVPISNHLYFYWYRQILGQKVEFLVSFYNNEISEKSEIFDDQFSVERPDGSNFTLKIRSTKLEDSAMYFCATGLAQSQYFGPGTRLTVL.